Below, 30 T cell receptor beta chains from the same sample are listed, as sequenced in a study of T cells in Graves' hyperthyroidism and ophthalmopathy. Template material for amplifying TCR beta CDR3 regions consisted of RNA transcripts. The HTBI primer set served for first-round RT-PCR of the TCR CDR3. In TCRdb, the multiplex PCR reads were re-called with MiXCR into one record per CDR3 protein. In the table there are about 480,000 distinct CDR3 sequences, approximately 15% of which are singletons. Sequenced material: blood. The source is a young woman with Graves' hyperthyroidism.

This clonotype has a count of ten or more. This chain uses TRBV30 with TRBJ1-1; a possible D gene is TRBD1 (6 bases). The V gene lost 5 bases and the J gene lost 1 base, with 11 bases spanning the gap. The CDR3 spans 13 residues. CDR1 is GTSNPN and CDR2 is SVGIG in the germline V gene (reference sequence). The CDR3 DNA reads TGTGCCTGGGACGGGGGGGCGAACACTGAAGCTTTCTTT. This codes for CAWDGGANTEAFF.

This clonotype was counted ten times or more. The chain carries TRBV19 and TRBJ1-5, with D possibly matching TRBD1 (5 bases). The CDR3 runs 13 residues. Germline assignment: CDR1 LNHDA and CDR2 SQIVND (reference sequence). The V and J ends lost 7 bases and 5 bases respectively, with 12 bases between them. CDR3 sequence reads: CASTEEGHQPQHF. CDR3 DNA: TGTGCCAGTACCGAGGAGGGGCATCAGCCCCAGCATTTT.

The chain recombines TRBV10-1 with TRBJ2-5, with TRBD2 as a possible D gene (6 bases). CDR3 length: 13 residues. Trimming left V 2 bases short and J 5 bases short, with 9 bases between. Germline CDR1 and CDR2: WNHNN and SYGVQD (reference sequence). CDR3: CASSESGGETQYF. The CDR3 DNA reads as TGCGCCAGCAGTGAGAGTGGAGGGGAGACCCAGTACTTC.

The rearrangement links TRBV3-1 to TRBJ2-2; no reliable D call. V lost 6 bases and J lost 0, with 11 bases in between. Germline-derived CDR1 and CDR2 are LGHDT and YNNKEL (reference sequence). The CDR3 consists of 15 residues. The CDR3 here is CASSKRRANTGELFF. The CDR3 DNA reads TGTGCCAGCAGTAAACGACGTGCGAACACCGGGGAGCTGTTTTTT.

This clonotype was found many times. The chain combines TRBV2 with TRBJ2-7; the D gene is possibly TRBD2 (6 bases). CDR3 length: 12 residues. V was shortened by 4 bases and J by 7 bases, with 11 bases between the two germline ends. CDR1 is SNHLY and CDR2 is FYNNEI in the germline V gene. CDR3 in DNA: TGTGCCAGCAGTGGGCTAGCGAGTGAGCAGTACTTC. The encoded protein is CASSGLASEQYF.

The chain couples TRBV20-1 to TRBJ2-1; the D is unclear. With 8 bases removed from V and 1 base from J, the gap between germline ends came to 6 bases. This CDR3 is 11 amino acids long. Germline V CDR1 and CDR2: DFQATT, SNEGSKA (reference sequence). The CDR3 DNA sequence: TGCAGTCCGTCTTCCTACAATGAGCAGTTCTTC. Translation: CSPSSYNEQFF.

Ten or more counts support this clonotype. V and J are TRBV2 and TRBJ2-2, with D tentatively TRBD1 (5 bases). CDR1 is SNHLY and CDR2 is FYNNEI in the germline V gene. The V end was cut by 5 bases, the J end by 4 bases, with 8 bases between. The CDR3 has 13 residues. CDR3 nucleotide sequence: TGTGCCAGCAGTATGACAGTCACCGGGGAGCTGTTTTTT. Translated: CASSMTVTGELFF.

This clonotype ranks as medium-sized. The chain carries TRBV2 and TRBJ1-3, with D uncertain. CDR3 size: 15 residues. Germline V gene sequence: CDR1 SNHLY, CDR2 FYNNEI. V lost 6 bases, J lost 0 bases, and 12 bases lay in between. The CDR3, as DNA: TGTGCCAGCAGAGCCCCAGCTAGCTCTGGAAACACCATATATTTT. Translation gives CASRAPASSGNTIYF.

This clonotype showed up many times. This chain connects TRBV4-1 to TRBJ1-6, with D possibly matching TRBD1 (5 bases). V dropped 4 bases and J dropped 0 bases, with 13 bases sitting between them. Germline V CDR1 and CDR2: MGHRA, YSYEKL. CDR3 length: 17 amino acids. The CDR3 DNA reads as TGCGCCAGCAGCCCCCATGGGGACCACTCCTATAATTCACCCCTCCACTTT. It is translated as CASSPHGDHSYNSPLHF.

This clonotype came up many times. This chain uses TRBV27 with TRBJ2-1; the D gene is possibly TRBD2 (5 bases). CDR3 length equals 13 residues. Trimming cost V 3 bases and J 5 bases, with 8 bases left between them. The V gene's germline CDR1 is MNHEY and CDR2 SMNVEV (reference sequence). CDR3 nucleotides: TGTGCCAGCAGTTTTTCGGGGAACAATGAGCAGTTCTTC. Its translation: CASSFSGNNEQFF.

This clonotype was recorded many times. The rearrangement joins TRBV5-1 to TRBJ1-1; maybe TRBD1 (5 bases). This CDR3 is 14 amino acids long. Germline loops: CDR1 SGHRS, CDR2 YFSETQ. Between the trimmed V and J ends, which lost 7 bases and 3 bases, there was a span of 16 bases. CDR3 sequence (DNA): TGCGCCAGCCGAGCCTGGAGGGGCGACACTGAAGCTTTCTTT. This encodes CASRAWRGDTEAFF.

This clonotype was seen a handful of times. CDR3 bases: TGTGCCAGCAGCGTAGCCCCGTCCCTACGGACAGGAAACTATGGCTACACCTTC. Protein: CASSVAPSLRTGNYGYTF. The chain uses TRBV9 and TRBJ1-2; TRBD1 matches at 7 bases. CDR1 is SGDLS and CDR2 is YYNGEE in the germline V gene. The CDR3 totals 18 residues. The V segment lost 0 bases and the J segment 2 bases; nucleotides outside the gene matches: 13.

This clonotype was seen at least ten times. This chain uses TRBV19 with TRBJ1-5, with no clear D. The CDR3 covers 16 residues. Deletions cut 3 bases from V and 1 base from J, with 13 bases between. Germline CDR1 LNHDA, CDR2 SQIVND (reference sequence). The CDR3 nucleotides are TGTGCCAGTAGTATTCGGGTCTTTGAAAGCAATCAGCCCCAGCATTTT. It translates to CASSIRVFESNQPQHF.

This clonotype has at least ten counts. This chain links TRBV28 with TRBJ1-1, with 7 bases aligning to TRBD1. This CDR3 is 18 amino acids long. Losses at the gene ends were 8 bases for V and 0 bases for J; bases not matched to a gene: 18. Germline lookup yields CDR1 MDHEN and CDR2 SYDVKM. The CDR3 sequence is CASHPYFGTGAVNTEAFF. CDR3 nucleotides: TGTGCCAGCCACCCCTACTTCGGAACAGGGGCGGTGAACACTGAAGCTTTCTTT.

V gene TRBV20-1 combines with J gene TRBJ1-1; D might be TRBD1 (5 bases). The CDR3 runs 15 residues. V lost 0 bases and J lost 5, with 16 bases in between. Germline loops: CDR1 DFQATT, CDR2 SNEGSKA (reference sequence). CDR3 loop: CSAREGGSDSTEAFF. In DNA form, the CDR3 reads TGCAGTGCTAGAGAGGGGGGATCTGATAGTACTGAAGCTTTCTTT.

This clonotype has at least ten counts. The chain carries TRBV28 and TRBJ1-6; 7 bases fit TRBD1. The CDR3 sequence is 16 residues long. Germline V gives CDR1 MDHEN, CDR2 SYDVKM. The junction had 9 bases not matched to a gene; V was cut back by 5 bases and J by 5 bases. The CDR3: CASSPLTGANNSPLHF. The CDR3 DNA follows: TGTGCCAGCAGTCCCTTAACAGGGGCAAATAATTCACCCCTCCACTTT.

The V and J genes are TRBV5-5 and TRBJ2-7, with D perhaps matching TRBD2 (6 bases). The V and J ends lost 2 bases and 2 bases respectively, with 23 bases between them. Germline-derived CDR1 and CDR2 are SGHKS and YYEKEE (reference sequence). This CDR3 spans 18 amino acids. The CDR3 nucleotides are TGTGCCAGCAGCTTAGCCCTTCTGTGGGAGGAGGCGGCCTACGAGCAGTACTTC. This encodes CASSLALLWEEAAYEQYF.

This clonotype was seen ten or more times. The rearrangement uses TRBV3-1 and TRBJ2-7; no clear D gene. Per germline, CDR1 LGHDT and CDR2 YNNKEL (reference sequence). The CDR3 runs to 13 residues. Trimming took 6 bases from V and 3 from J, leaving 12 bases between them. The CDR3, as DNA: TGTGCCAGCAGGAGAAACATGGGCTACGAGCAGTACTTC. It translates to CASRRNMGYEQYF.

In its sample, this clonotype was seen many times. The CDR3 reads CASSVGGRLMNTEAFF. CDR3 nucleotides: TGTGCCAGCAGCGTAGGTGGACGCCTAATGAACACTGAAGCTTTCTTT. V is TRBV9 and J is TRBJ1-1; D gene uncertain. The germline V gene has CDR1 SGDLS and CDR2 YYNGEE. The CDR3 is 16 amino acids. Trimming shortened V by 0 bases and J by 0 bases, and 12 bases separated the two germline ends.

DNA of the CDR3: TGTGCCAGCAGCTTAGCGTCCACAGGGTCAGAGCAGCCCCAGCATTTT. Its translation: CASSLASTGSEQPQHF. V is TRBV7-8 and J is TRBJ1-5; TRBD1 is a possible D gene (6 bases). The V gene lost 0 bases and the J gene lost 7 bases, with 16 bases spanning the gap. Germline-derived CDR1 and CDR2 are SGHVS and FQNEAQ. The CDR3 is made up of 16 amino acids.

This clonotype was seen ten or more times. V usage is TRBV5-1 and J usage is TRBJ1-1; no reliable D call. Trimming took off 0 bases at V and 5 bases at J, with 11 bases between the two ends. CDR1 and CDR2 (germline): SGHRS, YFSETQ. The CDR3 contains 14 residues. The CDR3 region is CASSLVGRKTEAFF. DNA for the CDR3: TGCGCCAGCAGCTTGGTAGGGAGGAAAACTGAAGCTTTCTTT. Based on the CDR3 plus reference TRBV5-1 and TRBJ1-1, the full variable domain is KAGVTQTPRYLIKTRGQQVTLSCSPISGHRSVSWYQQTPGQGLQFLFEYFSETQRNKGNFPGRFSGRQFSNSRSEMNVSTLELGDSALYLCASSLVGRKTEAFFGQGTRLTVV.

In its sample, this clonotype was seen many times. The chain employs TRBV6-2 or TRBV6-3 and TRBJ2-7; the match to TRBD2 covers 9 bases. The trim removed 6 bases at V and 3 bases at J, leaving 6 bases unmatched. This CDR3 spans 14 amino acids. Germline CDR1 and CDR2: MNHEY and SVGEGT. CDR3 nucleotide sequence: TGTGCCAGCAGGTTAGCGGGAGTAAGCTACGAGCAGTACGTC. Encoded protein: CASRLAGVSYEQYV.

This clonotype was recorded at least ten times. The chain employs TRBV9 and TRBJ1-1; perhaps TRBD1 as D (5 bases). The CDR3 loop spans 14 amino acids. The germline V gene has CDR1 SGDLS and CDR2 YYNGEE. The V gene lost 4 bases and the J gene lost 4 bases, with 14 bases spanning the gap. CDR3 bases: TGTGCCAGCAGCCCACGCGACAGACGCACTGAAGCTTTCTTT. As protein: CASSPRDRRTEAFF. The full variable domain, completed using reference TRBV9 and TRBJ1-1, is DSGVTQTPKHLITATGQRVTLRCSPRSGDLSVYWYQQSLDQGLQFLIQYYNGEERAKGNILERFSAQQFPDLHSELNLSSLELGDSALYFCASSPRDRRTEAFFGQGTRLTVV.

The CDR3 DNA reads TGCAGTGCTGGGACAGACCTCTCCTACAATGAGCAGTTCTTC. Its translation: CSAGTDLSYNEQFF. This chain uses TRBV20-1 with TRBJ2-1; 7 bases align to TRBD1. Germline trimming cut 5 bases from V and 0 bases from J; bases unmatched to any gene: 4. The CDR3 length is 14 residues. Germline CDR1 DFQATT, CDR2 SNEGSKA (reference sequence).

A single count supports this clonotype. V usage is TRBV5-5 and J usage is TRBJ2-3; 9 positions match TRBD1. This CDR3 region has 14 residues. In germline, CDR1 is SGHKS, CDR2 YYEKEE (reference sequence). V gave up 7 bases and J gave up 3 bases; unmatched junction bases: 6. The CDR3, as DNA: TGTGCCAGCTTCTTGGACAGGGGAACAGATACGCAGTATTTT. Protein product: CASFLDRGTDTQYF.

This sequence joins TRBV6-5 and TRBJ2-7; possible D gene TRBD1, 5 bases. The V and J ends lost 4 bases and 6 bases respectively, with 10 bases between them. This CDR3 spans 12 amino acids. The germline gives CDR1 MNHEY, CDR2 SVGAGI. DNA for the CDR3: TGTGCCAGCAGTTTGGCAGGGATCGAGCAGTACTTC. As protein: CASSLAGIEQYF.

This clonotype was recorded at least ten times. This chain connects TRBV7-9 to TRBJ2-7; TRBD2 might be the D (5 bases). Germline V gene lookup returns CDR1 SEHNR and CDR2 FQNEAQ (reference sequence). This CDR3 has 14 residues. Trimming cost V 5 bases and J 2 bases, with 13 bases left between them. CDR3 protein: CASSHPTRPYEQYF. DNA of the CDR3: TGTGCCAGCAGCCACCCAACTAGACCCTACGAGCAGTACTTC.

This clonotype was detected ten times or more. V is TRBV12-3 or TRBV12-4 and J is TRBJ2-2; TRBD2 aligns across 9 bases. Losses at the gene ends were 1 base for V and 4 bases for J; bases not matched to a gene: 4. The CDR3 is 16 amino acids. For the CDR3, the DNA is TGTGCCAGCAGTTTAGTTAGCGGGAGCGTCACCGGGGAGCTGTTTTTT. Translated, it gives CASSLVSGSVTGELFF.

This clonotype was seen many times. The rearrangement joins TRBV5-1 to TRBJ2-5; 7 positions agree with TRBD2. Germline V CDR1 and CDR2: SGHRS, YFSETQ. The junction had 17 bases not matched to a gene; V was cut back by 5 bases and J by 4 bases. CDR3 length: 17 residues. The CDR3 bases are TGCGCCAGCAGTCCTCAGCTCAGCGGGATAAGTGGAGAGACCCAGTACTTC. Its translation: CASSPQLSGISGETQYF.

The V call is TRBV7-8, the J call TRBJ2-1; possibly TRBD2 for D (6 bases). The CDR3 sequence is 16 residues long. V was clipped by 1 base and J by 5 bases, with 15 bases between them. Germline CDR1 is SGHVS and CDR2 is FQNEAQ. The CDR3 nucleotides read TGTGCCAGCAGCTTAGTAGTCCAGCGGACTAACAATGAGCAGTTCTTC. It is translated as CASSLVVQRTNNEQFF. Full variable domain (rest looked up from reference TRBV7-8 and TRBJ2-1): GAGVSQSPRYKVAKRGQDVALRCDPISGHVSLFWYQQALGQGPEFLTYFQNEAQLDKSGLPSDRFFAERPEGSVSTLKIQRTQQEDSAVYLCASSLVVQRTNNEQFFGPGTRLTVL.